This T cell receptor (beta chain) was identified in a study of T cell repertoires in cytomegalovirus infection. One entry per CDR3 protein, called by TCRdb with MiXCR from the reads. Counted here are roughly 990,000 distinct CDR3 sequences, approximately 31% occurring once; the ten biggest clones make up around 15%. The study's findings and limits: Cumulative frequency of public TCR beta families picked out carriers of CMV plus the relevant HLA.

As concerns this clonotype: What it binds is not known.

The CDR3 runs 16 residues. CDR1 is LNHDA, CDR2 SQIVND, per germline (reference sequence). V lost 5 bases to trimming and J lost 1 base, with 17 bases between them. The source is a human donor in good health (CMV status not recorded). Some clones in this sample may be carry-over from other donors' samples. The chain links TRBV19 to TRBJ1-1, with no clear D. The sequencing here drew on cultured CD8+ T cells from PBMCs, taken from culture after CMV antigen stimulation. The CDR3 DNA reads as TGTGCCAGTAGTTATCAGCGATGGGAGAAGAACACTGAAGCTTTCTTT. Translating it yields CASSYQRWEKNTEAFF.